This entry describes one T cell receptor (beta chain). As yet, its antigen is unknown. TCRdb reprocessed the reads via MiXCR and lists one record per CDR3 protein. Of 160,000 or so distinct CDR3 sequences listed, less than 25% are singletons. This record belongs to a study of T cell repertoires in cytomegalovirus infection. Overall study: Matching HLA type, along with CMV infection, was indicated by public TCR beta signatures.

Whole-study findings and limits: Cumulative public TCR beta family frequency identified carriers of CMV plus the relevant HLA.

The trim removed 2 bases at V and 4 bases at J, leaving 1 base unmatched. Germline V gives CDR1 MNHNS, CDR2 SASEGT. The CDR3 has 14 amino acids. This chain links TRBV6-1 with TRBJ2-3, with 9 nucleotides matching TRBD1. The clonotype was recovered from a human donor in good health (CMV status not recorded). Some clones in this sample may be carry-over from other donors' samples. The sample consisted of CD8+ T cells from cultured PBMCs, taken from culture after CMV antigen stimulation. This chain's CDR3 is CASSERQGADTQYF. CDR3 bases: TGTGCCAGCAGTGAAAGACAGGGGGCAGATACGCAGTATTTT.